This T cell receptor beta chain was sequenced for a study of human T cells and chemical hapten exposure. As for the study in general: 0.01% DPC was applied to the upper back in patch tests, which were read at 6 days.

Individual cDNA molecules (in the library) carried attached unique molecular identifiers. TCRdb independently ran MiXCR on the RACE reads; one entry per CDR3 protein. The repertoire includes roughly 89,000 distinct CDR3 sequences, under 13% of them detected once, and around 1% sits in the top ten. Concerning this clonotype itself: The target antigen is unknown.

Overall study results and limits: More PT1 expanded TCRs went with higher patch test scores. Alopecia affecting every donor means their immune response may not match healthy people's.

Time point: patch test 3, about 24 weeks after DPC sensitization. Treatment here: therapeutic diphenylcyclopropenone sensitization with weekly scalp DPC. The sample in question was whole blood, obtained in connection with sensitization to the hapten diphenylcyclopropenone (DPC). The source is a woman in her 30s with alopecia areata. Some clones in this sample may be carry-over from other donors' samples.

The CDR3 protein is CASRTLLNTEAFF. CDR3 in DNA: TGTGCCAGCCGAACCTTACTGAACACTGAAGCTTTCTTT. The V and J genes are TRBV28 and TRBJ1-1; no reliable D call. The CDR3 loop spans 13 amino acids. In germline, CDR1 is MDHEN, CDR2 SYDVKM. V was clipped by 8 bases and J by 0 bases, with 10 bases between them.